Sequencing of this TCR beta chain was carried out in a study of shared clonotypes between healthy human individuals. Notes on this clone: Its antigen is currently unknown.

Study-wide findings and caveats: Roughly 5% was the fraction of naive CD4 clonotypes found shared across a few donors.

The CDR3 has 13 residues. CDR1 is SQVTM, CDR2 ANQGSEA, per germline. V gave up 5 bases and J gave up 3 bases; unmatched junction bases: 3. Authors' analysis steps: Filtering was not the same, since immunoSEQ gave junction-only sequences without quality scores. TCRdb's copy holds only in-frame clones and misses some; the assay was immunoSEQ multiplex PCR. That table supplies the V and J calls and clone size; D and trimming were determined from the DNA. The sample contains a few million clones, 80% to 95% of which appear only once. The sample was naive CD4+ T cells from PBMCs. Noted subset: CD45RA+ positively selected. This TCR derives from a man aged 18 to 35 in good health. Some clones in this sample may be carry-over from other donors' samples. The chain is built from TRBV29-1 and TRBJ2-7, with 11 bases fitting TRBD1. The DNA for the CDR3 is TGCAGCGTTCGGGGACAGGGGGGCTACGAGCAGTACTTC. This sequence encodes CSVRGQGGYEQYF.